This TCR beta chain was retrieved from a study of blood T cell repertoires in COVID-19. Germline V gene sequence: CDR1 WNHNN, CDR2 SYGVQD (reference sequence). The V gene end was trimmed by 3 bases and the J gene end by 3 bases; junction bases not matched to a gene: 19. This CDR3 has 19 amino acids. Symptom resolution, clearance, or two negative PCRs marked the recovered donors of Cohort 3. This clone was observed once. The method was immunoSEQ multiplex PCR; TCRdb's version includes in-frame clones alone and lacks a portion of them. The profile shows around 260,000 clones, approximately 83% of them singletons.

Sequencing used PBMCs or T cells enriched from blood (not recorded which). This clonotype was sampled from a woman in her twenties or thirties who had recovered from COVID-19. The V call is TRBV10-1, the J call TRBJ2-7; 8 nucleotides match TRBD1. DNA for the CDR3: TGCGCCAGCAGTGACCTCGACGGGACAGGCGTCCTACCCCTCTACGAGCAGTACTTC. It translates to CASSDLDGTGVLPLYEQYF.